Listed here is a single T cell receptor (beta chain). Its antigen is currently unknown. The data belong to a study of cytomegalovirus exposure and HLA in healthy donors. A multiplex PCR was run with 60 Vbeta primers and 13 Jbeta primers. Generated by immunoSEQ multiplex PCR, the TCRdb table keeps only in-frame clones and is missing some. The table includes approximately 270,000 clones, 80% detected once. The study, taken as a whole, reports: What was likely a sequencing artifact was a cluster of highly shared sequence variants. A later analysis appeared to link common viral pathogens to several of the most significant clusters. Follow-up analysis later connected one missense variant in DCLRE1C with trimming of TCR beta V- and J-genes.

What was sequenced was PBMCs. The receptor was isolated from a girl aged 2-10 years in good health and CMV-seronegative.

CDR3 bases: TGTGCCAGCAGCGTTCGCCCACTTCTGGGACATGACTCTGGGGCCAACGTCCTGACTTTC. Translated, it gives CASSVRPLLGHDSGANVLTF. The chain carries TRBV9 and TRBJ2-6; TRBD1 might be the D (6 bases). The CDR3 sequence is 20 residues long. V was shortened by 2 bases and J by 0 bases, with 21 bases between the two germline ends. From germline, CDR1 is SGDLS and CDR2 YYNGEE.